This is a list of T cell receptor beta chains from one sample in a study of OX40 agonist ivuxolimab in advanced cancers. TCRdb's table, derived via immunoSEQ multiplex PCR, lists solely in-frame clones and lacks some. The data hold 35,000 to 55,000 clones, with 80% to 90% observed a single time. The starting material was CD4+ or CD8+ T cells sorted from blood, obtained in a trial of the OX40 agonist ivuxolimab. These receptors were taken from an adult with an advanced solid tumor such as melanoma, head and neck, liver or kidney cancer. The CDR3 runs from the conserved cysteine through the conserved F or W. The size of a clone is reported for some rows only, either as once, few or many, or as a class for expanded clones.

>TRBV28|TRBJ2-4|few
CASSQGTSGSQNIQYF
>TRBV7-8|TRBJ2-3|-
CASSPAVSAASTDTQYF
>TRBV28|TRBJ2-7|-
CASTPADTVGNEQYF
>TRBV5-1|TRBJ2-7|once
CASSPLRVGYEQYF
>TRBV19|TRBJ2-2|-
CASRPAGNTGELFF
>TRBV6-5|TRBJ1-4|-
CATSRDGINEKLFF
>TRBV19|TRBJ2-7|-
CASSDAGSYEQYF
>TRBV2|TRBJ2-5|-
CASSVGTETQYF
>TRBV6-6|TRBJ1-2|-
CASTLTGANGYTF
>TRBV15|TRBJ2-4|-
CATSRDARFQNIQYF
>TRBV5-6|TRBJ2-1|once
CASSPLLAGVSPHNEQFF
>TRBV5-6|TRBJ1-2|-
CASSFGRNYGYTF
>TRBV7-9|TRBJ1-3|-
CASSLGGAGGNTIYF
>TRBV6-5|TRBJ2-7|once
CASSLTSGGSSYEQYF
>TRBV30|TRBJ2-6|once
CAWSGATGVSGANVLTF
>TRBV7-9|TRBJ2-7|-
CASSLNHAYEQYF
>TRBV5-4|TRBJ2-2|-
CASSPGQGAVTGELFF
>TRBV30|TRBJ1-2|-
CAWSQISGYTF
>TRBV7-3|TRBJ2-2|-
CASRRTGDPTGELFF
>TRBV5-1|TRBJ2-5|-
CASSGRTSGIETQYF
>TRBV11-2|TRBJ1-1|-
CASSPTPRTGFNDTEAFF
>TRBV4-1|TRBJ2-1|-
CASSQDRGTSGRVNEQFF
>TRBV10-1|TRBJ2-2|-
CASSESWITGELFF
>TRBV20-1|TRBJ1-2|-
CSANGGNGYTF
>TRBV2|TRBJ2-2|-
CASSESGKYTGELFF
>TRBV5-1|TRBJ2-1|-
CASSLGLDNRNEQFF
>TRBV13|TRBJ2-3|-
CASSFKLLPGLAESTDTQYF
>TRBV18|TRBJ2-5|-
CASSPLPGGPLRNQETQYF
>TRBV9|TRBJ2-2|once
CASSVTSGSGGELFF
>TRBV9|TRBJ1-1|-
CASSVGTEGTEAFF
>TRBV11-3|TRBJ2-5|few
CASSRTGQETQYF
>TRBV5-4|TRBJ2-5|-
CASSLEGRQETQYF
>TRBV9|TRBJ2-3|-
CASSVAIAGLTDTQYF
>TRBV6-1|TRBJ1-3|-
CASKDRDISGNTIYF
>TRBV7-6|TRBJ2-1|-
CASSTALAGFGNEQFF
>TRBV7-9|TRBJ2-7|medium-sized
CASTPGLGNGEQYF
>TRBV5-6|TRBJ1-4|-
CASTFSSNEKLFF
>TRBV29-1|TRBJ2-1|-
CSVDNLGEQFF
>TRBV25-1|TRBJ1-2|-
CASSEGGAWGYTF
>TRBV19|TRBJ1-3|-
CASKKDVGNTIYF
>TRBV14|TRBJ2-1|-
CASSQDSVSSYNEQFF
>TRBV2|TRBJ2-7|once
CASNTRQLEQYF
>TRBV19|TRBJ2-7|-
CASSPTTGFVYEQYF
>TRBV28|TRBJ2-1|few
CASSGQGSIIANEQFF
>TRBV27|TRBJ1-4|-
CASSSKKFATNEKLFF
>TRBV30|TRBJ1-1|-
CAWRPRRENTEAFF
>TRBV28|TRBJ2-7|-
CASSLPLSGADKDEQYF
>TRBV5-1|TRBJ1-2|once
CASSLSRGTNYGYTF
>TRBV7-2|TRBJ1-5|few
CASSLDSFGDQPQHF
>TRBV7-8|TRBJ2-1|-
CASSLTRTSGRQEQFF
>TRBV2|TRBJ2-3|-
CASSGPRGTDTQYF
>TRBV9|TRBJ1-3|-
CASSASLRRSSGNTIYF
>TRBV7-2|TRBJ1-1|-
CASSFSPTGTEAFF
>TRBV7-2|TRBJ2-1|-
CASSFGPEQFF
>TRBV27|TRBJ2-6|-
CASSRSGTVSGANVLTF
>TRBV5-4|TRBJ2-1|once
CASSLSSGRAREQFF
>TRBV10-3|TRBJ2-3|-
CAISESSEVTQYF